Listed below are T cell receptor beta chains from one sample, sequenced in a study of human T cells and chemical hapten exposure. TCRdb ran MiXCR on the RACE reads and lists one entry per CDR3 protein. This sample yields some 120,000 distinct CDR3 sequences, of which about 12% are seen a single time; 1.1% to 1.5% belongs to the top ten. The sample consisted of whole blood, taken in connection with sensitization to the hapten diphenylcyclopropenone (DPC). Every receptor here comes from a woman between 50 and 59 years old with alopecia areata. Some clones in this sample may be carry-over from other donors' samples. The CDR3 runs from the conserved cysteine through the conserved F or W. The D gene is left open where the match is weak. Some rows have no size entry. The others give once, few or many, or a class for an expanded clone.

-,TRBJ2-3,TRBV4-1,-,CASSQAVSRVGTQYF,TGCGCCAGCAGCCAAGCAGTGTCCAGGGTTGGTACGCAGTATTTT
many,TRBJ2-1,TRBV7-9,-,CASSPAGNSYNEQFF,TGTGCCAGCAGCCCCGCGGGTAACTCCTACAATGAGCAGTTCTTC
few,TRBJ2-3,TRBV6-5,-,CASSYRESTDTQYF,TGTGCCAGCAGTTACAGGGAAAGCACAGATACGCAGTATTTT
few,TRBJ1-1,TRBV6-1,TRBD1,CASSSGQGLNTEAFF,TGTGCCAGCAGTTCGGGACAGGGACTGAACACTGAAGCTTTCTTT
-,TRBJ2-5,TRBV18,-,CASSPSILSVWETQYF,TGTGCCAGCTCACCATCAATCCTATCCGTTTGGGAGACCCAGTACTTC
-,TRBJ2-7,TRBV20-1,TRBD2,CSARGLAGVYYEQYF,TGCAGTGCTAGAGGGCTAGCGGGAGTTTACTACGAGCAGTACTTC
-,TRBJ1-5,TRBV20-1,-,CSARDVNQPQHF,TGCAGTGCTAGAGACGTAAATCAGCCCCAGCATTTT
-,TRBJ1-5,TRBV19,-,CASSGLPNQPQHF,TGTGCCAGTAGCGGACTCCCTAATCAGCCCCAGCATTTT
-,TRBJ2-7,TRBV6-5,TRBD1,CASSEGTGAPEQYF,TGTGCCAGCAGTGAGGGGACAGGGGCCCCCGAGCAGTACTTC
few,TRBJ1-2,TRBV28,-,CASSWGDRYTF,TGTGCCAGCAGTTGGGGGGACCGGTACACCTTC
few,TRBJ2-3,TRBV6-6,-,CASSYGRGGDTQYF,TGTGCCAGCAGTTATGGGAGAGGGGGAGATACGCAGTATTTT
many,TRBJ2-7,TRBV7-9,TRBD1,CASSPAASGQGYEQYF,TGTGCCAGCAGCCCAGCGGCGTCGGGACAGGGGTACGAGCAGTACTTC
-,TRBJ1-1,TRBV10-1,-,CASSELTGTEAFF,TGCGCCAGCAGTGAGTTGACGGGAACTGAAGCTTTCTTT
many,TRBJ2-3,TRBV6-5,TRBD1,CASTLQGAQGDTQYF,TGTGCCAGCACCTTACAGGGGGCACAAGGAGATACGCAGTATTTT
few,TRBJ1-1,TRBV12-3/TRBV12-4,-,CASSLIQGSEAFF,TGTGCCAGCAGTTTAATACAGGGTTCTGAAGCTTTCTTT
many,TRBJ1-4,TRBV12-3/TRBV12-4,-,CASSPGHLNEKLFF,TGTGCCAGCAGTCCGGGACATCTTAATGAAAAACTGTTTTTT
-,TRBJ1-1,TRBV10-2,-,CASSGAINTEAFF,TGCGCCAGCAGTGGGGCCATTAACACTGAAGCTTTCTTT
many,TRBJ1-3,TRBV11-2,-,CASSLDGGRGARNTIYF,TGTGCCAGCAGCTTAGATGGGGGACGGGGAGCAAGAAACACCATATATTTT
-,TRBJ2-2,TRBV10-2,-,CASSEAGATGELFF,TGCGCCAGCAGTGAGGCAGGGGCTACCGGGGAGCTGTTTTTT
many,TRBJ1-5,TRBV6-6,TRBD1,CASSTPTGSANQPQHF,TGTGCCAGCAGTACCCCGACAGGGAGTGCCAATCAGCCCCAGCATTTT
few,TRBJ1-5,TRBV7-8,-,CASSLAPPGVSNQPQHF,TGTGCCAGCAGCTTAGCCCCCCCAGGGGTTAGCAATCAGCCCCAGCATTTT
few,TRBJ1-1,TRBV7-8,-,CASSQKNAGAFF,TGTGCCAGCAGCCAGAAGAATGCGGGAGCTTTCTTT
-,TRBJ1-3,TRBV3-1,-,CASSHMAGSGNTIYF,TGTGCCAGCAGCCACATGGCCGGGTCTGGAAACACCATATATTTT
-,TRBJ1-1,TRBV6-2/TRBV6-3,-,CATRRQTEAFF,TGTGCCACTCGAAGACAAACTGAAGCTTTCTTT
-,TRBJ1-1,TRBV7-2,-,CASSSTTGGRTEAFF,TGTGCCAGCAGCTCGACGACAGGTGGAAGGACTGAAGCTTTCTTT
few,TRBJ1-4,TRBV2,-,CATKRGSNEKLFF,TGTGCCACCAAACGGGGAAGTAATGAAAAACTGTTTTTT
-,TRBJ1-2,TRBV6-1,-,CANSEAPGIYGYTF,TGTGCCAACAGTGAAGCCCCTGGGATCTATGGCTACACCTTC
few,TRBJ2-3,TRBV10-1,TRBD2,CASSDLAGGGTDTQYF,TGCGCCAGCAGTGACCTAGCGGGGGGCGGCACAGATACGCAGTATTTT
many,TRBJ2-5,TRBV7-2,-,CASSLETVGAAAQYF,TGTGCCAGCAGCTTAGAAACGGTCGGGGCCGCCGCCCAGTACTTC
many,TRBJ1-1,TRBV7-9,-,CASSLTTDTEAFF,TGTGCCAGCAGCTTAACGACCGACACTGAAGCTTTCTTT
few,TRBJ2-2,TRBV6-1,TRBD2,CASPGSGGASTVGGELFF,TGTGCCAGCCCCGGTAGCGGGGGGGCCAGTACTGTTGGCGGGGAGCTGTTTTTT
-,TRBJ1-5,TRBV7-8,-,CASSQGGGVNQPQHF,TGTGCCAGCAGCCAAGGGGGGGGCGTAAATCAGCCCCAGCATTTT
few,TRBJ1-1,TRBV5-8,-,CVSSLDKQAFF,TGTGTCAGCAGCCTGGACAAACAAGCTTTCTTT
many,TRBJ1-1,TRBV25-1,-,CASSDGLMNTEAFF,TGTGCCAGCAGTGACGGACTTATGAACACTGAAGCTTTCTTT
few,TRBJ1-5,TRBV5-1,TRBD1,CASSLGTGRNQPQHF,TGCGCCAGCAGCTTGGGGACAGGGAGGAATCAGCCCCAGCATTTT
-,TRBJ2-3,TRBV9,TRBD1,CASSLRQGITDTQYF,TGTGCCAGCAGCTTAAGACAGGGAATAACAGATACGCAGTATTTT
many,TRBJ2-6,TRBV28,-,CASSPQGTPRGANVLTF,TGTGCCAGCAGTCCTCAGGGGACCCCGCGTGGGGCCAACGTCCTGACTTTC
many,TRBJ2-2,TRBV27,-,CASSPYYINTGELFF,TGTGCCAGCAGTCCCTACTACATAAACACCGGGGAGCTGTTTTTT
-,TRBJ1-2,TRBV12-3/TRBV12-4,-,CASRVGSNYGYTF,TGTGCCAGCAGGGTGGGCTCCAACTATGGCTACACCTTC
many,TRBJ2-1,TRBV27,-,CASSFVMAYNEQFF,TGTGCCAGCAGTTTCGTGATGGCCTACAATGAGCAGTTCTTC
-,TRBJ2-1,TRBV19,-,CASSRRSSTGTFLNGEQFF,TGTGCCAGTAGTAGACGGAGTAGTACCGGGACTTTCTTAAACGGGGAGCAGTTCTTC
many,TRBJ2-7,TRBV11-2,-,CASSLVGTTGYEQYF,TGTGCCAGCAGCTTAGTCGGGACAACCGGCTACGAGCAGTACTTC
few,TRBJ2-2,TRBV29-1,-,CSARRTGPNTGELFF,TGCAGCGCCCGGCGAACAGGGCCTAACACCGGGGAGCTGTTTTTT
few,TRBJ2-2,TRBV7-6,TRBD2,CASSLASGRNPGELFF,TGTGCCAGCAGCTTAGCTAGCGGGAGGAACCCCGGGGAGCTGTTTTTT
many,TRBJ1-1,TRBV11-2,-,CASSLTSGVNEAFF,TGTGCCAGCAGCCTTACGTCCGGGGTCAATGAAGCTTTCTTT
-,TRBJ1-5,TRBV28,-,CASSSRRRQPQHF,TGTGCCAGCAGTTCACGCCGACGTCAGCCCCAGCATTTT
many,TRBJ1-1,TRBV9,TRBD1,CASGGTVMNTEAFF,TGTGCCAGCGGCGGGACAGTGATGAACACTGAAGCTTTCTTT
-,TRBJ2-1,TRBV6-2/TRBV6-3,-,CASSYVGTPTEQFF,TGTGCCAGCAGTTATGTGGGGACCCCCACTGAGCAGTTCTTC
many,TRBJ1-4,TRBV6-5,TRBD1,CASSYGDREVEKLFF,TGTGCCAGCAGTTACGGGGACAGGGAGGTTGAAAAACTGTTTTTT